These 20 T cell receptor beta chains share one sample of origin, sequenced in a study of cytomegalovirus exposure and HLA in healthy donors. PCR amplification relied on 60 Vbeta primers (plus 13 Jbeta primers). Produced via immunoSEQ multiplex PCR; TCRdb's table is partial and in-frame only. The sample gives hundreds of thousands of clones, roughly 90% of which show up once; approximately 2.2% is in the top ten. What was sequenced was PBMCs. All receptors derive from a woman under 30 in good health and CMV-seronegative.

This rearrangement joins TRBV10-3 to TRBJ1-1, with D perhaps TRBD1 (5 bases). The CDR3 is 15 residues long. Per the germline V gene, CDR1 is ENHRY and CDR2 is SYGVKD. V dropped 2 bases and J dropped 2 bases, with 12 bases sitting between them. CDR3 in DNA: TGTGCCATCAGTGAGGTGGGGCCAGACAACACTGAAGCTTTCTTT. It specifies CAISEVGPDNTEAFF.

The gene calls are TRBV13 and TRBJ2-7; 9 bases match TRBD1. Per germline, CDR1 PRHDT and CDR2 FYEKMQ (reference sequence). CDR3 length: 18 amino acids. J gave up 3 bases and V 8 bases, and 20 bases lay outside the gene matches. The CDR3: CASGLVGTGYKESYEQYF. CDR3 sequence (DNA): TGTGCCAGCGGCCTAGTCGGGACAGGGTACAAAGAAAGCTACGAGCAGTACTTC.

CDR3 sequence: CASSRQAFNEKLFF. The CDR3 DNA sequence: TGTGCCAGCAGCAGACAGGCGTTTAATGAAAAACTGTTTTTT. The chain links TRBV5-6 to TRBJ1-4; D is perhaps TRBD1 (6 bases). The CDR3 has 14 amino acids. Trimming removed 4 bases from V and 4 bases from J, with 11 bases in between. From germline, CDR1 is SGHDT and CDR2 YYEEEE.

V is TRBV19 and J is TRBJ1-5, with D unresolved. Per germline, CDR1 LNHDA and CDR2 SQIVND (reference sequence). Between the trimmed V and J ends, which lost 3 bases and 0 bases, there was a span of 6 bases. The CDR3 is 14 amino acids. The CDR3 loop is CASSMQVSNQPQHF. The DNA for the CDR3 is TGTGCCAGTAGTATGCAGGTTAGCAATCAGCCCCAGCATTTT.

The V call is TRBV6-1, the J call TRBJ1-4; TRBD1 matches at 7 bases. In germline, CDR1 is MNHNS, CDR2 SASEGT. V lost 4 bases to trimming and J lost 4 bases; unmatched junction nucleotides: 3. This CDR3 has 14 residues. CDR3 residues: CASSVGQNNEKLFF. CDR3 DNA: TGTGCCAGCAGTGTGGGACAGAATAATGAAAAACTGTTTTTT.

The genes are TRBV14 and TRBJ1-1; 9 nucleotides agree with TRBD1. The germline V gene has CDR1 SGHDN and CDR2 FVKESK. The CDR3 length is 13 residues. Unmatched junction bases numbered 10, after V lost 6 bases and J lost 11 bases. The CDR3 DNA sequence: TGTGCCAGCAGAGACGGGACAGGGTTGAGGGCTTTCTTT. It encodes CASRDGTGLRAFF.

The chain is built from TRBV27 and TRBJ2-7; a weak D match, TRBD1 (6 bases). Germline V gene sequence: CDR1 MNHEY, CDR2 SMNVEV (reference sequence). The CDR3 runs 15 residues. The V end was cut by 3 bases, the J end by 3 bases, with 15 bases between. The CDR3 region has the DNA TGTGCCAGCAGTTTCAGGACAGCTTACTACTACGAGCAGTACTTC. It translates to CASSFRTAYYYEQYF.

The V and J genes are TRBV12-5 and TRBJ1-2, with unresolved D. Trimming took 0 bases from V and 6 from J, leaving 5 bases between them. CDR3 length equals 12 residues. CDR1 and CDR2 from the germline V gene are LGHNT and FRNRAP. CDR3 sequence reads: CASGLVQNGYTF. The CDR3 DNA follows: TGTGCTAGTGGTTTGGTACAAAATGGCTACACCTTC.

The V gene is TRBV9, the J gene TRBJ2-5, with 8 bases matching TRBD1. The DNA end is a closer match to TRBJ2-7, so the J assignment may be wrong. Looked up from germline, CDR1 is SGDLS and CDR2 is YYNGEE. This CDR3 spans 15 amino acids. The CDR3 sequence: CASSVGGTGEYEQYF. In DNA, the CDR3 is TGTGCCAGCAGCGTAGGTGGGACAGGCGAATACGAGCAGTACTTC.

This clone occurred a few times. Written as DNA, the CDR3 is TGTGCCAGCTCTTCCTACGAGCAGTACTTC. It yields the protein CASSSYEQYF. This rearrangement joins TRBV2 to TRBJ2-7; no clear D. Trimming removed 8 bases at V and 1 base at J, with 3 bases between. The V gene's germline CDR1 is SNHLY and CDR2 FYNNEI. The CDR3 length is 10 residues.

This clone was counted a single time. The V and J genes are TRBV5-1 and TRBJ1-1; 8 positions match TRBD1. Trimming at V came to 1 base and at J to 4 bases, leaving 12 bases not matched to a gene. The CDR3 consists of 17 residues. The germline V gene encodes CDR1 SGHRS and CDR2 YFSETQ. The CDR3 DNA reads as TGCGCCAGCAGCTTGAGACAGGGGCGGGCAGGGGGCACTGAAGCTTTCTTT. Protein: CASSLRQGRAGGTEAFF.

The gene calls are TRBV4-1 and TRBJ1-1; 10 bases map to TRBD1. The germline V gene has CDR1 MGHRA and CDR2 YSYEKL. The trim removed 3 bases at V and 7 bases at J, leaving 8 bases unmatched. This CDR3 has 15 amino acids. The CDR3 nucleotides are TGCGCCAGCAGCCATCCGACAGGGGGCGGGAATGAAGCTTTCTTT. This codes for CASSHPTGGGNEAFF.

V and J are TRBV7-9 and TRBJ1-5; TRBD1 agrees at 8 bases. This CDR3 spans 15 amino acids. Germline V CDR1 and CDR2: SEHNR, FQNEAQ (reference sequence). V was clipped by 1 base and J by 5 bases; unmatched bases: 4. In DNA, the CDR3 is TGTGCCAGCAGCTTAGGGGACAGGACCGATCAGCCCCAGCATTTT. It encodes CASSLGDRTDQPQHF.

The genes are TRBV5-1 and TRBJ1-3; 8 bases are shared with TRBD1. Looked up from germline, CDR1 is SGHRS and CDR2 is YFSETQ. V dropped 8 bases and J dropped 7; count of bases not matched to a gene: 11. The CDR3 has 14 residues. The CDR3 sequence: CASKTGDLGNTIYF. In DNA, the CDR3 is TGCGCCAGTAAGACAGGGGACTTGGGTAACACCATATATTTT.

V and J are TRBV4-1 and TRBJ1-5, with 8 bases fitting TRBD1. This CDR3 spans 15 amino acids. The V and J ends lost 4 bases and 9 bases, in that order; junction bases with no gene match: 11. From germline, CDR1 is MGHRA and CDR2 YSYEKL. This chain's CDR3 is CASSPGQGSGGPQHF. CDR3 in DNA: TGCGCCAGCAGCCCTGGACAGGGCAGCGGTGGGCCCCAGCATTTT.

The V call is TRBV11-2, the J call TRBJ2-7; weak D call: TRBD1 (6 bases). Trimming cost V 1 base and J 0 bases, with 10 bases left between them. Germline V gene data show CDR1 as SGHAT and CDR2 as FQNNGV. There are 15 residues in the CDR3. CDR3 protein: CASSLGGGHSYEQYF. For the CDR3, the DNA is TGTGCCAGCAGCTTAGGTGGGGGACACTCCTACGAGCAGTACTTC.

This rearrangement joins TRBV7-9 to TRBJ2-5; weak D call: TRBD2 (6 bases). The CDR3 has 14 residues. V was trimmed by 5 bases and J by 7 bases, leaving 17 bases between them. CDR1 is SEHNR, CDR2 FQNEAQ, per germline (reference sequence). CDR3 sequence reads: CASSPQTTGGTQYF. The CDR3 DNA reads TGTGCCAGCAGCCCCCAGACAACCGGGGGGACCCAGTACTTC.

In DNA, the CDR3 is TGTGCCAGTAGTTTTCTACACGGAGATAATTCACCCCTCCACTTT. This sequence encodes CASSFLHGDNSPLHF. This rearrangement joins TRBV19 to TRBJ1-6; no definite D call. This CDR3 region has 15 residues. Deletions cut 5 bases from V and 5 bases from J, with 13 bases between. Germline V gene data show CDR1 as LNHDA and CDR2 as SQIVND (reference sequence).

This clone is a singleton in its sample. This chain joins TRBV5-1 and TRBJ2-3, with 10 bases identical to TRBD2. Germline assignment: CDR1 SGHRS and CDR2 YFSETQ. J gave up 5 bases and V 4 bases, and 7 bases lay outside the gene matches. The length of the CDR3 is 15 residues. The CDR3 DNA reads TGCGCCAGCAGCCCCGGACTAGCGGCTATAGATACGCAGTATTTT. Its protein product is CASSPGLAAIDTQYF.

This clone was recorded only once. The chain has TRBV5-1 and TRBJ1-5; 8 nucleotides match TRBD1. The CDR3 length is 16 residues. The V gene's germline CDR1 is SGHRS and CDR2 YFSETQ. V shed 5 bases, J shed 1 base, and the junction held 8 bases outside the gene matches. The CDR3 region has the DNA TGCGCCAGCAGGACCTCCCAGGGGGCAAGCAATCAGCCCCAGCATTTT. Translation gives CASRTSQGASNQPQHF.